These 9 T cell receptor beta chains were sequenced from one sample in a study of blood T cell repertoires in COVID-19. Generated by immunoSEQ multiplex PCR, the TCRdb table keeps only in-frame clones and is missing some. Found here are approximately 170,000 clones, over 75% of them singletons; the top ten hold approximately 13%. Sequenced sample: peripheral blood. The source is a man between 65 and 85 years old who had recovered from COVID-19.

The rearrangement uses TRBV10-3 and TRBJ1-1; perhaps TRBD1 as D (6 bases). Germline CDR1 and CDR2: ENHRY and SYGVKD. The CDR3 is 12 amino acids. V lost 10 bases, J lost 4 bases, and 13 bases lay in between. CDR3 nucleotide sequence: TGTGCCACCGATCAGGGGAGCACTGAAGCTTTCTTT. As protein: CATDQGSTEAFF.

The chain recombines TRBV5-6 with TRBJ1-2; D remains unclear. Trimming shortened V by 0 bases and J by 0 bases, and 15 bases separated the two germline ends. CDR1 is SGHDT and CDR2 is YYEEEE in the germline V gene. The CDR3 has 17 residues. DNA for the CDR3: TGTGCCAGCAGCTTGGTACCCCTTCCGGGGACTAACTATGGCTACACCTTC. Translation gives CASSLVPLPGTNYGYTF.

The chain carries TRBV10-1 and TRBJ2-2; 12 nucleotides line up with TRBD2. This CDR3 region has 17 residues. CDR1 is WNHNN, CDR2 SYGVQD, per germline (reference sequence). Trimming at V came to 5 bases and at J to 2 bases, leaving 6 bases not matched to a gene. The CDR3 nucleotides are TGCGCCAGCAGTTTCCTAGCGGGAGGGATAAACACCGGGGAGCTGTTTTTT. Encoded protein: CASSFLAGGINTGELFF.

The CDR3 nucleotides are TGTGCCAGCAGCGCAGACACCTCCTACGAGCAGTACTTC. Its protein is CASSADTSYEQYF. This chain connects TRBV9 to TRBJ2-7; D remains unclear. Trimming stripped 3 bases from V and 0 bases from J, with 7 bases between. The length of the CDR3 is 13 residues. In germline, CDR1 is SGDLS, CDR2 YYNGEE.

The DNA of the CDR3 is TGTGCCAGCAGTTCCACGGACAGGGGAAGCAATCAGCCCCAGCATTTT. Amino acid sequence: CASSSTDRGSNQPQHF. The V and J genes are TRBV6-2 or TRBV6-3 and TRBJ1-5; 9 nucleotides agree with TRBD1. The CDR3 runs to 16 residues. Germline assignment: CDR1 MNHEY and CDR2 SVGEGT. V trimming: 4 bases; J trimming: 1 base; junction bases outside the gene matches: 5.

This CDR3 reads CASRFGQGAYTGELFF. In nucleotides, the CDR3 is TGTGCCAGCAGATTCGGACAGGGGGCATACACCGGGGAGCTGTTTTTT. V and J are TRBV5-6 and TRBJ2-2, with 11 nucleotides matching TRBD1. Germline V lookup: CDR1 SGHDT, CDR2 YYEEEE. Trimming at V came to 5 bases and at J to 3 bases, leaving 6 bases not matched to a gene. The CDR3 has 16 amino acids.

The rearrangement uses TRBV6-5 and TRBJ2-7; TRBD2 aligns across 9 bases. The CDR3 covers 14 residues. The germline V gene has CDR1 MNHEY and CDR2 SVGAGI. V lost 10 bases to trimming and J lost 0 bases; unmatched junction nucleotides: 7. CDR3 nucleotides: TGTGCCACGGCCCGGACTAGCGCCTCCTACGAGCAGTACTTC. As protein: CATARTSASYEQYF.

V gene TRBV6-4 combines with J gene TRBJ1-2; D unresolved. The CDR3 length is 13 residues. Trimming cost V 2 bases and J 2 bases, with 6 bases left between them. Germline CDR1 MRHNA, CDR2 SNTAGT. In DNA form, the CDR3 reads TGTGCCAGCAGTGACGGTCAGAACTATGGCTACACCTTC. Translated, it gives CASSDGQNYGYTF.

V is TRBV9 and J is TRBJ2-1; TRBD2 matches 10 bases. This CDR3 is built from 18 residues. V gave up 6 bases and J gave up 0 bases; unmatched junction bases: 12. The germline gives CDR1 SGDLS, CDR2 YYNGEE. The CDR3 loop is CASKQREGPTSSYNEQFF. CDR3 nucleotide sequence: TGTGCCAGCAAGCAGCGGGAGGGCCCAACCAGCTCCTACAATGAGCAGTTCTTC.